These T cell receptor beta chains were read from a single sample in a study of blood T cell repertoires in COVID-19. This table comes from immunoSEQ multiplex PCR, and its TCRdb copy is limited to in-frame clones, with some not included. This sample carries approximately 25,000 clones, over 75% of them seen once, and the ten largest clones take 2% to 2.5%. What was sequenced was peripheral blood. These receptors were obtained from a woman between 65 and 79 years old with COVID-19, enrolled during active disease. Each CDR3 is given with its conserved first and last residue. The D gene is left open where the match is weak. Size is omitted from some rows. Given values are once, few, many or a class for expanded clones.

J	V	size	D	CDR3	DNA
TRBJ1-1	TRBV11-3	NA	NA	CASGGGGWNTEAFF	TGTGCCAGCGGTGGCGGCGGGTGGAACACTGAAGCTTTCTTT
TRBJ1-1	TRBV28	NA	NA	CASTAPPRVWNTEAFF	TGTGCCAGCACCGCCCCCCCGCGGGTGTGGAACACTGAAGCTTTCTTT
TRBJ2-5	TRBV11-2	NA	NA	CASSPRVTGETQYF	TGTGCCAGCAGCCCCCGGGTCACGGGTGAGACCCAGTACTTC
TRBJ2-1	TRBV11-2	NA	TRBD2	CASSPRLAEGNEQFF	TGTGCCAGCAGCCCCCGACTAGCGGAGGGCAATGAGCAGTTCTTC
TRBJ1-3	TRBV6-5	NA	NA	CASSPDSSGNTIYF	TGTGCCAGCAGCCCCGACTCTTCGGGAAACACCATATATTTT
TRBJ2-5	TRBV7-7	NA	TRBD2	CASSPGLAGVGETQYF	TGTGCTAGCAGCCCGGGACTAGCGGGAGTAGGAGAGACCCAGTACTTC
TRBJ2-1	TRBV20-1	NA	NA	CSARGGGLFF	TGCAGTGCCCGAGGGGGGGGCCTGTTCTTC
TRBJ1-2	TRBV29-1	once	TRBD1	CSVPLGQGANGYTF	TGCAGCGTCCCCTTGGGACAGGGGGCGAATGGCTACACCTTC
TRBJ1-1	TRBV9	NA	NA	CASSVGPGWDTEAFF	TGTGCCAGCAGCGTAGGTCCGGGTTGGGACACTGAAGCTTTCTTT
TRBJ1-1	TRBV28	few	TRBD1	CASSLWDRGNTEAFF	TGTGCCAGCAGTTTATGGGACAGGGGGAACACTGAAGCTTTCTTT
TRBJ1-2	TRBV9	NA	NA	CASSPPEGGYTF	TGTGCCAGCAGCCCTCCGGAGGGGGGCTACACCTTC
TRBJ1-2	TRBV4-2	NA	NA	CASSQAGGVGGYTF	TGTGCCAGCAGCCAAGCGGGGGGGGTCGGTGGCTACACCTTC
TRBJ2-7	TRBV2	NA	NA	CASSVGGSSYEQYF	TGTGCCAGCAGTGTTGGGGGGAGCTCCTACGAGCAGTACTTC
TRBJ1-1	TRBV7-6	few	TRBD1	CASSLGQGGGYTEAFF	TGTGCCAGCAGCTTAGGCCAGGGGGGTGGCTACACTGAAGCTTTCTTT
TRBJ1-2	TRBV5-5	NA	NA	CASSLQVRGDYGYTF	TGTGCCAGCAGCTTGCAAGTAAGGGGCGACTATGGCTACACCTTC
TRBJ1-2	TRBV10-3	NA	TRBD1	CAISELGQGGYTF	TGTGCCATCAGTGAGCTGGGACAGGGTGGCTACACCTTC
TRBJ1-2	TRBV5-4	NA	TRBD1	CASSGIPGGRGYTF	TGTGCCAGCAGCGGGATACCAGGGGGCAGGGGCTACACCTTC
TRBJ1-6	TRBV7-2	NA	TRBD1	CASSLRQGGNSPLHF	TGTGCCAGCAGCCTACGACAGGGGGGGAATTCACCCCTCCACTTT